This T cell receptor (beta chain) was captured in a study of a mutant IDH1 vaccine in newly diagnosed glioma. Study-level information: Vaccination began 4-6 weeks post radiotherapy alone, or with temozolomide cycles.

Sample time point: week 47, end of study. The vaccine gave 300 ug of a 20-mer mutant IDH1 peptide subcutaneously per dose. CDR1 and CDR2 (germline): SGHDT, YYEEEE. The CDR3 has 17 amino acids. V shed 4 bases and J shed 0 bases, with 16 bases lying between them. A remark on this clone: Its antigen is unknown.

The data were produced by immunoSEQ multiplex PCR, yet TCRdb's version contains in-frame clones alone and is incomplete. This table has approximately 56,000 clones, 65% appearing once. The clonotype originates from a man aged 40-49 years with glioma. Some clones in this sample may be carry-over from other donors' samples. The V gene is TRBV5-6, the J gene TRBJ1-4; D might be TRBD1 (5 bases). This sample comprised peripheral blood mononuclear cells (PBMCs), obtained from a glioma patient whose treatment included an IDH1 peptide vaccine. The CDR3 loop is CASSPGGEQATNEKLFF. CDR3 sequence (DNA): TGTGCCAGCAGCCCCGGAGGGGAACAGGCAACTAATGAAAAACTGTTTTTT.